A single TCR beta chain is shown here with its context. cDNA libraries for TCR alpha and TCR beta, carrying sample barcodes and UMIs, came from 5'RACE with constant-segment primers. Each CDR3 protein gets one entry after TCRdb re-called the 5' RACE reads with MiXCR. The table includes a few hundred thousand distinct CDR3 sequences, 7.5% to 10% detected once. The sample originates from a study of T-cell memory formation after mild COVID-19. The CDR3 runs 14 residues. The V and J ends lost 2 bases and 1 base respectively, with 8 bases between them. Sequencing input: PBMCs or a T cell subset sorted from them (not recorded which). The rearrangement uses TRBV12-3 or TRBV12-4 and TRBJ1-2; D uncertain. This sequence was found in a man between 18 and 35 years old who had mild COVID-19 (a few samples of this study predate the infection). Cell type and time point are not known. The CDR3 DNA reads TGTGCCAGCAGTTTAAGGTCGGGTAACTATGGCTACACCTTC. Translating gives CASSLRSGNYGYTF.